This T cell receptor beta chain was sequenced during a study of Graves' ophthalmopathy and Graves' hyperthyroidism. The study recruited hyperthyroidism patients aged 18 to 65 who were newly diagnosed, under 2 months' duration. TCR beta CDR3 amplification used RNA transcripts. HTBI primers primed a first-round RT-PCR, and a second-round multiplex PCR followed. TCRdb re-called the multiplex PCR reads through MiXCR, storing one row per CDR3 protein. Here the sample spans around 1.1 million distinct CDR3 sequences, 35% to 45% being singletons. V gave up 3 bases and J gave up 0 bases, with 14 bases separating them. Germline CDR1 is KGHDR and CDR2 is SFDVKD. The CDR3 loop spans 16 amino acids.

This chain connects TRBV24-1 to TRBJ2-7; weak D call: TRBD2 (5 bases). The specimen was peripheral blood or thyroid tissue (not recorded which). This TCR was sampled from an adult man with Graves' hyperthyroidism. The CDR3 loop reads CATSDPGSGSSYEQYF. CDR3 sequence (DNA): TGTGCCACCAGTGATCCGGGTTCTGGGAGCTCCTACGAGCAGTACTTC.